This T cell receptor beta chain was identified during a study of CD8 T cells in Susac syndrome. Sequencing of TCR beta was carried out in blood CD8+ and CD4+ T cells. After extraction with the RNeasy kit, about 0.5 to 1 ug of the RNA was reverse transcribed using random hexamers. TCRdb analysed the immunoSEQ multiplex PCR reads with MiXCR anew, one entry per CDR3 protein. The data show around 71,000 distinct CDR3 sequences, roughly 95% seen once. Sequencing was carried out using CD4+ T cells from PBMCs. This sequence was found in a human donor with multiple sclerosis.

CDR3 nucleotides: TGTGCCACCAGTGATTGGAAGGGGACCTCCTCCTACGAGCAGTACTTC. It yields the protein CATSDWKGTSSYEQYF. The V gene is TRBV24-1, the J gene TRBJ2-7, with D possibly being TRBD1 or TRBD2 (5 bases each). Germline V gene data show CDR1 as KGHDR and CDR2 as SFDVKD. This CDR3 has 16 residues. Trimming left V 2 bases short and J 0 bases short, with 13 bases between.